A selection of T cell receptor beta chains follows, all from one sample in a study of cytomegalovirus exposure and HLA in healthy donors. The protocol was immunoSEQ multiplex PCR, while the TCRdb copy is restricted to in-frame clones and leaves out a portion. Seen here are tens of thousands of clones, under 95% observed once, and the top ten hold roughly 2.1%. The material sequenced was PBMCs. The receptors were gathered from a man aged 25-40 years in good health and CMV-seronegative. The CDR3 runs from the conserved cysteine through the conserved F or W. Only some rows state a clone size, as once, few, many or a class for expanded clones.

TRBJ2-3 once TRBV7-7 CASSLGGTGGNTQYF
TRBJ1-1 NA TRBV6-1 CASSESRAPREWTEAFF
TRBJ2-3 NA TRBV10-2 CASILSGQKTDTQYF
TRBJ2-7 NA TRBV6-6 CASRRDRGNEQYF
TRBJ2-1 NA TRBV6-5 CASSYGSGAYNEQFF
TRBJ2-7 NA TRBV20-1 CSAAPAGHSYF
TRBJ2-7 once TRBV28 CASIPVDSSYEQYF
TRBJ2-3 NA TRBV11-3 CASSLNWRDTQYF
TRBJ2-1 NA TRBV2 CASSERQGSNEQFF
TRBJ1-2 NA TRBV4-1 CASSPTETNYGYTF
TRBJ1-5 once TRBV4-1 CASSQEGTGRNQPQHF
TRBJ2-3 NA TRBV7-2 CASSTQQGSTDTQYF
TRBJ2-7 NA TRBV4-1 CASSQVGYREGSYEQYF
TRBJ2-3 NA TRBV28 CASSLDRAPLDTQYF
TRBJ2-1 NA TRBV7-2 CASTSPSGGLVEQFF
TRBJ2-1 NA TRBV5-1 CASSLGTKYNEQFF
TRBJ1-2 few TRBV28 CASGAGHGYTF
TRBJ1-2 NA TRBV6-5 CASTQGRNYGYTF
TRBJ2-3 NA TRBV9 CASSVDQAGGPGATDTQYF
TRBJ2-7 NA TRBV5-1 CASRGAYEQYF
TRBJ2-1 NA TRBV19 CASSIARVNEQFF
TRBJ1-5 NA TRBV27 CASSLGLSSYQPQHF
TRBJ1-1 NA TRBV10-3 CAIRSGGNTEAFF
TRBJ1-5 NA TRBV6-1 CASSEYPSGNQPQHF
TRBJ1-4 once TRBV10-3 CASSDGDEKLFF
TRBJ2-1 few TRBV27 CASSLRDNEQFF
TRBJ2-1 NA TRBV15 CATSAYEPQGANNEQFF
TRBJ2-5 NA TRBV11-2 CASSVRTSAQETQYF
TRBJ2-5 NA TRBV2 CASSPDSETQYF
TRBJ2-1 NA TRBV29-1 CSVDGTSRGNEQFF
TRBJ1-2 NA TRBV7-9 CASSLGANYGYTF
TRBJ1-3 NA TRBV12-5 CASGSGDGGNTIYF
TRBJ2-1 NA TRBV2 CASSSRGGPNNEQFF
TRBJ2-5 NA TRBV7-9 CASSPDTQETQYF
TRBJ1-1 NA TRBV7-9 CASSFLKGLGSEAFF
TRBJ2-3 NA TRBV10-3 CAISESFTDTQYF
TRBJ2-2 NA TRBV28 CASSSNPGHSTGELFF
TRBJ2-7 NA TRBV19 CASSQKTGNYEQYF
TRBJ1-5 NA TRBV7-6 CASSLVDRDQPQHF
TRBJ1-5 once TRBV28 CATQTNIFQGEKPQHF
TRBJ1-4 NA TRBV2 CASNLWGERGEKLFF
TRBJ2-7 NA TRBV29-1 CSVQGDTLNEQYF
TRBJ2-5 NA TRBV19 CASRGQDEGTQYF
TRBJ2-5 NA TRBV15 CATSVGGIQETQYF
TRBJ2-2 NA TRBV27 CASSSPGGGNTGELFF
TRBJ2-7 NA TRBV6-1 CASSRSGTGVYEQYF
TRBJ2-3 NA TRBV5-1 CASSLDGGASTDTQYF
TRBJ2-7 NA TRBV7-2 CASSLAASGGSASYEQYF
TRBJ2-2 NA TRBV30 CAWSLWAGGYSGELFF
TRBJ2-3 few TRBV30 CAWQNGQPKHVDTQYF
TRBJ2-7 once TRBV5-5 CASSLDHYEQYF
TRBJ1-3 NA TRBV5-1 CASSQVSSGNTIYF
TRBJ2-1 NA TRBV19 CASSIDLLAGNEQFF